The 30 T cell receptor beta chains given below trace back to one sample, sequenced in a study of blood T cell repertoires in COVID-19. The assay was immunoSEQ multiplex PCR, and TCRdb's table has in-frame clones only and misses some. The repertoire holds over 250,000 clones, with about 90% as singletons. Sequencing was done on a sample of peripheral blood. All receptors come from a woman between 45 and 60 years old with COVID-19, enrolled during active disease.

This sequence joins TRBV11-3 and TRBJ2-2; 11 positions agree with TRBD1. With V trimmed by 6 bases and J by 5 bases, 8 bases remained unmatched. Looked up from germline, CDR1 is SGHNT and CDR2 is YENEEA. CDR3 length equals 16 residues. The CDR3 spells CASSQGGQGATGELFF. The CDR3 nucleotides are TGTGCCAGCAGTCAAGGAGGACAGGGGGCGACCGGGGAGCTGTTTTTT.

The V and J genes are TRBV7-2 and TRBJ2-5, with 10 bases that match TRBD2. V lost 1 base to trimming and J lost 1 base; unmatched junction nucleotides: 9. CDR1 is SGHTA, CDR2 FQGNSA, per germline. The CDR3 contains 18 residues. CDR3 in DNA: TGTGCCAGCAGCTTAGTAAGTCGGCCTAGCGGGAGCCAAGAGACCCAGTACTTC. It specifies CASSLVSRPSGSQETQYF. Combining the CDR3 with reference TRBV7-2 and TRBJ2-5 gives the whole variable domain GAGVSQSPSNKVTEKGKDVELRCDPISGHTALYWYRQSLGQGLEFLIYFQGNSAPDKSGLPSDRFSAERTGGSVSTLTIQRTQQEDSAVYLCASSLVSRPSGSQETQYFGPGTRLLVL.

This clone occurred once. The V gene is TRBV11-3, the J gene TRBJ1-1; a possible D gene is TRBD1 (5 bases). Germline V gene sequence: CDR1 SGHNT, CDR2 YENEEA. V was cut by 7 bases and J by 2 bases, with 11 bases left in between. This CDR3 region has 13 residues. CDR3 protein: CASTSRGNTEAFF. DNA of the CDR3: TGTGCCAGCACCTCAAGGGGTAACACTGAAGCTTTCTTT.

The chain links TRBV5-1 to TRBJ2-1; 13 bases are a match to TRBD2. The CDR3 spans 16 residues. Germline CDR1 is SGHRS and CDR2 is YFSETQ. V gave up 4 bases and J gave up 4 bases; unmatched junction bases: 5. The CDR3 nucleotides are TGCGCCAGCAGCCCGGGGACTAGCGGGGCTTACAATGAGCAGTTCTTC. It translates to CASSPGTSGAYNEQFF. The whole variable domain, remainder taken from reference TRBV5-1 and TRBJ2-1, is KAGVTQTPRYLIKTRGQQVTLSCSPISGHRSVSWYQQTPGQGLQFLFEYFSETQRNKGNFPGRFSGRQFSNSRSEMNVSTLELGDSALYLCASSPGTSGAYNEQFFGPGTRLTVL.

This sequence joins TRBV3-1 (or the pseudogene TRBV3-2) and TRBJ2-1, with D tentatively TRBD2 (5 bases). This CDR3 region has 14 residues. V lost 4 bases and J lost 4, with 11 bases in between. Germline-derived CDR1 and CDR2 are LGHDT and YNNKEL (reference sequence). CDR3 loop: CASSRVAPYNEQFF. The DNA of the CDR3 is TGTGCCAGCAGCCGAGTAGCGCCGTACAATGAGCAGTTCTTC.

The chain has TRBV19 and TRBJ2-2; maybe TRBD2 (6 bases). Trimming shortened V by 11 bases and J by 4 bases, and 14 bases separated the two germline ends. Germline values: CDR1 LNHDA, CDR2 SQIVND (reference sequence). CDR3 length: 13 amino acids. This CDR3 reads CAAAGRITGELFF. DNA for the CDR3: TGTGCCGCCGCGGGACGTATCACCGGGGAGCTGTTTTTT. The variable domain in full, with the rest retrieved from reference TRBV19 and TRBJ2-2, is DGGITQSPKYLFRKEGQNVTLSCEQNLNHDAMYWYRQDPGQGLRLIYYSQIVNDFQKGDIAEGYSVSREKKESFPLTVTSAQKNPTAFYLCAAAGRITGELFFGEGSRLTVL.

The CDR3 nucleotides are TGTGCCAGCAGCTGGGGACTAGCATCTTACGAGCAGTACTTC. Translating it yields CASSWGLASYEQYF. The V and J genes are TRBV7-2 and TRBJ2-7, with 9 bases identical to TRBD2. Per germline, CDR1 SGHTA and CDR2 FQGNSA. V lost 4 bases, J lost 4 bases, and 5 bases stayed unmatched. The CDR3 has 14 amino acids.

The V call is TRBV12-5, the J call TRBJ1-3, with unresolved D. V dropped 0 bases and J dropped 4 bases, with 16 bases sitting between them. This CDR3 contains 17 residues. Germline V gene data show CDR1 as LGHNT and CDR2 as FRNRAP. CDR3 nucleotides: TGTGCTAGTGGTTTGGTCGGCTGGGAGGTCGACGGAAACACCATATATTTT. It codes for CASGLVGWEVDGNTIYF.

The rearrangement joins TRBV5-1 to TRBJ2-1, with D unresolved. The CDR3 runs 16 residues. CDR1 and CDR2 (germline): SGHRS, YFSETQ. V was pared by 5 bases and J by 1 base, with 16 bases between. CDR3 in amino acids: CASRPRPVLSYNEQFF. In nucleotides, the CDR3 is TGCGCCAGCAGACCCAGGCCAGTCCTTTCCTACAATGAGCAGTTCTTC.

The count of this clone is one. The chain employs TRBV19 and TRBJ2-5, with 15 positions matching TRBD2. Germline-derived CDR1 and CDR2 are LNHDA and SQIVND (reference sequence). The V segment lost 3 bases and the J segment 4 bases; nucleotides outside the gene matches: 9. This CDR3 has 18 residues. The CDR3 DNA reads as TGTGCCAGTAGTATCACGGCGGGACTAGCGGGAGGACCAGAGACCCAGTACTTC. Its protein product is CASSITAGLAGGPETQYF. Supplemented by reference TRBV19 and TRBJ2-5, the full variable domain reads DGGITQSPKYLFRKEGQNVTLSCEQNLNHDAMYWYRQDPGQGLRLIYYSQIVNDFQKGDIAEGYSVSREKKESFPLTVTSAQKNPTAFYLCASSITAGLAGGPETQYFGPGTRLLVL.

This chain uses TRBV27 with TRBJ2-1; possible D gene TRBD1, 5 bases. The CDR3 spans 12 residues. Between the trimmed V and J ends, which lost 6 bases and 9 bases, there was a span of 12 bases. Per the germline V gene, CDR1 is MNHEY and CDR2 is SMNVEV (reference sequence). The CDR3 bases are TGTGCCAGCAGGGGGCCATCCTTTGAGCAGTTCTTC. Amino acid sequence: CASRGPSFEQFF.

The chain couples TRBV5-4 to TRBJ2-2; D is uncertain. The V and J ends lost 0 bases and 2 bases respectively, with 11 bases between them. Germline V gene sequence: CDR1 SGHNT, CDR2 YYREEE (reference sequence). There are 16 residues in the CDR3. The CDR3 protein is CASSLGGVGNTGELFF. CDR3 in DNA: TGTGCCAGCAGCTTGGGCGGAGTCGGTAACACCGGGGAGCTGTTTTTT.

The CDR3 coding sequence is TGTGCCAGCAGTTACGGTGGAGGGGGCGAGGAAAACATTCAGTACTTC. Translating gives CASSYGGGGEENIQYF. The V call is TRBV6-6, the J call TRBJ2-4; D is possibly TRBD1 (7 bases). The CDR3 has 16 residues. V lost 2 bases and J 5 bases, leaving 16 bases between the germline ends. Germline CDR1 is MNHNY and CDR2 is SVGAGI (reference sequence).

Written as DNA, the CDR3 is TGTGCCAGCAGCGTGGTTACTACTAGCACAGATACGCAGTATTTT. Translated, it gives CASSVVTTSTDTQYF. The chain couples TRBV9 to TRBJ2-3, with D uncertain. This CDR3 has 15 amino acids. Trimming took off 2 bases at V and 0 bases at J, with 10 bases between the two ends. In germline, CDR1 is SGDLS, CDR2 YYNGEE.

This chain connects TRBV10-3 to TRBJ2-5; 15 bases fit TRBD2. Germline V lookup: CDR1 ENHRY, CDR2 SYGVKD. This CDR3 spans 15 amino acids. The V and J ends lost 2 bases and 5 bases, in that order; junction bases with no gene match: 0. The CDR3 DNA sequence: TGTGCCATCAGTGAGGGGACTAGCGGGAGGGAGACCCAGTACTTC. The encoded protein is CAISEGTSGRETQYF.

This sequence joins TRBV5-1 and TRBJ1-2; the match to TRBD1 covers 7 bases. This CDR3 contains 13 residues. V gave up 4 bases and J gave up 2 bases; unmatched junction bases: 2. Germline CDR1 is SGHRS and CDR2 is YFSETQ. This CDR3 reads CASSPTGNYGYTF. The DNA for the CDR3 is TGCGCCAGCAGCCCGACAGGGAACTATGGCTACACCTTC. Based on the CDR3 plus reference TRBV5-1 and TRBJ1-2, the full variable domain is KAGVTQTPRYLIKTRGQQVTLSCSPISGHRSVSWYQQTPGQGLQFLFEYFSETQRNKGNFPGRFSGRQFSNSRSEMNVSTLELGDSALYLCASSPTGNYGYTFGSGTRLTVV.

The chain joins TRBV7-3 to TRBJ1-1; unclear D gene. V was shortened by 1 base and J by 6 bases, with 9 bases between the two germline ends. Germline CDR1 is SGHTA and CDR2 is FQGTGA. The CDR3 covers 13 residues. The CDR3 reads CASSLIVYAEAFF. The CDR3 coding sequence is TGTGCCAGCAGCTTAATAGTCTACGCTGAAGCTTTCTTT.

The chain joins TRBV7-9 to TRBJ1-5, with D unresolved. This CDR3 has 12 amino acids. V shed 5 bases and J shed 4 bases, with 6 bases lying between them. CDR1 and CDR2 (germline): SEHNR, FQNEAQ (reference sequence). The CDR3 here is CASSDRNQPQHF. In nucleotides, the CDR3 is TGTGCCAGCAGCGATCGGAATCAGCCCCAGCATTTT.

V gene TRBV30 combines with J gene TRBJ1-1; D possibly corresponds to TRBD1 (5 bases). Trimming left V 8 bases short and J 1 base short, with 11 bases between. The CDR3 loop spans 12 amino acids. Germline assignment: CDR1 GTSNPN and CDR2 SVGIG (reference sequence). The CDR3 loop reads CARGGWNTEAFF. The CDR3, as DNA: TGTGCCCGCGGGGGGTGGAACACTGAAGCTTTCTTT.

The rearrangement joins TRBV5-6 to TRBJ2-7, with 7 bases aligning to TRBD1. The CDR3 loop spans 14 amino acids. Trimming cost V 5 bases and J 2 bases; bases outside gene matches: 7. Germline CDR1 SGHDT, CDR2 YYEEEE. CDR3 nucleotide sequence: TGTGCCAGCAGGCCCCGGGACAGCACCTACGAGCAGTACTTC. It codes for CASRPRDSTYEQYF.

The chain recombines TRBV3-1 (or the pseudogene TRBV3-2) with TRBJ1-1; D remains unclear. This CDR3 comprises 12 residues. V dropped 2 bases and J dropped 7 bases, with 8 bases sitting between them. CDR1 LGHDT and CDR2 YNNKEL come from the germline V gene (reference sequence). CDR3 sequence: CASSQSVNEAFF. The CDR3 bases are TGTGCCAGCAGCCAATCGGTGAATGAAGCTTTCTTT.

This clone showed up just once. The CDR3 DNA reads as TGTGCCAGCAGCCAAGATTTGGACGGGAACCCCTACAATGAGCAGTTCTTC. This encodes CASSQDLDGNPYNEQFF. The chain couples TRBV3-1 (or the pseudogene TRBV3-2) to TRBJ2-1; possible D gene TRBD2, 5 bases. Germline V gives CDR1 LGHDT, CDR2 YNNKEL (reference sequence). The CDR3 spans 17 residues. Trimming pared 0 bases from V and 2 bases from J, leaving 14 bases between.

The chain is built from TRBV21-1 and TRBJ2-7; the listed D gene, TRBD1, was not tested against the DNA. TRBV21-1 is recorded as a pseudogene. The CDR3 runs to 16 residues. The CDR3 bases are TGTGCCAGCAGCTCCTACAGGGGCCCCCGGGGCTACGAGCAGTACTTC. Protein sequence: CASSSYRGPRGYEQYF.

V and J are TRBV19 and TRBJ2-2, with 11 bases aligning to TRBD1. V lost 3 bases, J lost 4 bases, and 4 bases stayed unmatched. The germline CDR1 and CDR2 sequences are LNHDA and SQIVND (reference sequence). This CDR3 contains 16 residues. The CDR3 here is CASSMGQGGATGELFF. CDR3 sequence (DNA): TGTGCCAGTAGTATGGGACAGGGGGGGGCCACCGGGGAGCTGTTTTTT. The full variable domain, completed using reference TRBV19 and TRBJ2-2, is DGGITQSPKYLFRKEGQNVTLSCEQNLNHDAMYWYRQDPGQGLRLIYYSQIVNDFQKGDIAEGYSVSREKKESFPLTVTSAQKNPTAFYLCASSMGQGGATGELFFGEGSRLTVL.

V is TRBV7-9 and J is TRBJ1-1; no clear D gene. Germline V lookup: CDR1 SEHNR, CDR2 FQNEAQ (reference sequence). The CDR3 has 14 residues. V lost 8 bases and J lost 1, with 14 bases in between. CDR3 sequence (DNA): TGTGCCAGCCGTGGCGAAGCGCAGAACACTGAAGCTTTCTTT. This gives the protein CASRGEAQNTEAFF.

The chain has TRBV28 and TRBJ2-7; the D gene is possibly TRBD2 (5 bases). The CDR3 covers 13 residues. V was pared by 6 bases and J by 4 bases, with 13 bases between. Per germline, CDR1 MDHEN and CDR2 SYDVKM. CDR3 DNA: TGTGCCAGCAGACCCTCGGGGTTATACGAGCAGTACTTC. Its translation is CASRPSGLYEQYF.

CDR3 nucleotide sequence: TGTGCCAGCAAATCAGGGTACGAGCAGTACTTC. Its protein product is CASKSGYEQYF. The chain combines TRBV2 with TRBJ2-7; a possible D gene is TRBD1 (5 bases). From germline, CDR1 is SNHLY and CDR2 FYNNEI. Deletions cut 7 bases from V and 4 bases from J, with 8 bases between. CDR3 length: 11 amino acids.

This sequence joins TRBV7-2 and TRBJ2-1, with a possible D match to TRBD2 (5 bases). The CDR3 has 16 residues. V lost 1 base and J lost 2, with 12 bases in between. Germline-derived CDR1 and CDR2 are SGHTA and FQGNSA. CDR3 protein: CASSLVVAPAYNEQFF. The CDR3 DNA reads TGTGCCAGCAGCTTAGTGGTAGCGCCAGCCTACAATGAGCAGTTCTTC. The full variable domain, rest sourced from reference TRBV7-2 and TRBJ2-1, is GAGVSQSPSNKVTEKGKDVELRCDPISGHTALYWYRQSLGQGLEFLIYFQGNSAPDKSGLPSDRFSAERTGGSVSTLTIQRTQQEDSAVYLCASSLVVAPAYNEQFFGPGTRLTVL.

This sequence joins TRBV29-1 and TRBJ2-3; 10 bases match TRBD2. The CDR3 totals 12 residues. Germline V CDR1 and CDR2: SQVTM, ANQGSEA. In DNA, the CDR3 is TGCACCGGGACTAGCGGCACAGATACGCAGTATTTT. Residues: CTGTSGTDTQYF.

The chain joins TRBV12-5 to TRBJ1-2, with D uncertain. This CDR3 has 12 amino acids. From germline, CDR1 is LGHNT and CDR2 FRNRAP. V lost 9 bases to trimming and J lost 4 bases, with 12 bases between them. In DNA, the CDR3 is TGTGCTAGCTCGGGAGATTCCTATGGCTACACCTTC. It specifies CASSGDSYGYTF.